Presented here are 4 T cell receptor beta chains from one specimen sequenced in a study of T cell changes during pregnancy in multiple sclerosis. Sequencing used immunoSEQ multiplex PCR; TCRdb keeps in-frame clones, though not all of them. The table lists about 40,000 clones, 75% to 95% of them singletons. This material consisted of CD8+ T cells from peripheral blood mononuclear cells, taken before pregnancy. These receptors were obtained from a female donor with multiple sclerosis, enrolled in a pregnancy study.

The chain employs TRBV29-1 and TRBJ1-1; tentative D call: TRBD1 (5 bases). Trimming shortened V by 6 bases and J by 1 base, and 9 bases separated the two germline ends. CDR3 length equals 12 residues. Germline assignment: CDR1 SQVTM and CDR2 ANQGSEA. The CDR3 protein is CSVGRENTEAFF. The CDR3 region has the DNA TGCAGCGTGGGCAGGGAGAACACTGAAGCTTTCTTT.

The V call is TRBV5-6, the J call TRBJ1-2; TRBD1 might be the D (5 bases). Trimming pared 3 bases from V and 0 bases from J, leaving 12 bases between. Germline CDR1 SGHDT, CDR2 YYEEEE. The CDR3 covers 15 residues. The CDR3 protein is CASSWQQVTNYGYTF. In DNA, the CDR3 is TGTGCCAGCAGCTGGCAACAGGTTACTAACTATGGCTACACCTTC.

The chain links TRBV29-1 to TRBJ2-7, with TRBD1 as a possible D gene (6 bases). The CDR3 has 12 residues. CDR1 and CDR2 (germline): SQVTM, ANQGSEA. The ends were cut back, 1 base at V and 3 bases at J, with 7 bases in the middle. For the CDR3, the DNA is TGCAGCGTTGAAGGCAGGGGCTACGAGCAGTACTTC. This gives the protein CSVEGRGYEQYF.

The V gene is TRBV27, the J gene TRBJ2-2; 12 bases fit TRBD1. The germline CDR1 and CDR2 sequences are MNHEY and SMNVEV (reference sequence). The CDR3 has 15 residues. After removal of 8 bases from V and 8 bases from J, the junction contained 9 bases not matched to a gene. The CDR3 region is CASGPGQGASGELFF. The CDR3, as DNA: TGTGCCAGCGGCCCGGGACAGGGGGCATCGGGGGAGCTGTTTTTT.